The 14 T cell receptor beta chains given below trace back to one sample, sequenced in a study of blood T cell repertoires in COVID-19. Using immunoSEQ multiplex PCR, the repertoire was profiled, and TCRdb retains in-frame clones only, with some absent. The sample comprises approximately 300,000 clones, around four fifths of which are singletons, and around 4.2% rests with the top ten. The sequencing input was peripheral blood. These receptors all come from a woman aged 45-65 years with active or convalescent COVID-19.

V usage is TRBV6-6 and J usage is TRBJ2-7, with 7 bases lining up with TRBD2. The CDR3 consists of 15 residues. In germline, CDR1 is MNHNY, CDR2 SVGAGI (reference sequence). Trimming at V came to 1 base and at J to 3 bases, leaving 6 bases not matched to a gene. The CDR3 region has the DNA TGTGCCAGCAGTTACTTACAGACTAGCAGCTACGAGCAGTACTTC. This gives the protein CASSYLQTSSYEQYF.

The V call is TRBV5-1, the J call TRBJ2-5; D is unresolved. In germline, CDR1 is SGHRS, CDR2 YFSETQ. CDR3 length equals 12 residues. With 3 bases removed from V and 5 bases from J, the gap between germline ends came to 8 bases. CDR3 coding DNA: TGCGCCAGCAGCTCCCGCCGGGAGACCCAGTACTTC. Amino acid sequence: CASSSRRETQYF.

The rearrangement links TRBV10-2 to TRBJ1-2; possible D gene TRBD1, 5 bases. V lost 6 bases and J lost 2, with 10 bases in between. This CDR3 contains 13 residues. Germline loops: CDR1 WSHSY, CDR2 SAAADI. The CDR3: CASREAGNYGYTF. The CDR3 coding sequence is TGCGCCAGCAGGGAAGCAGGGAACTATGGCTACACCTTC.

The J gene is TRBJ1-1, the V gene TRBV6-6; perhaps TRBD1 as D (5 bases). The CDR3 runs to 15 residues. Looked up from germline, CDR1 is MNHNY and CDR2 is SVGAGI (reference sequence). The ends were cut back, 1 base at V and 1 base at J, with 10 bases in the middle. In DNA form, the CDR3 reads TGTGCCAGCAGTTACTTACAGGCTGCGAACACTGAAGCTTTCTTT. The encoded protein is CASSYLQAANTEAFF.

The V gene is TRBV29-1, the J gene TRBJ1-5, with unresolved D. The germline V gene has CDR1 SQVTM and CDR2 ANQGSEA. Trimming removed 4 bases at V and 2 bases at J, with 9 bases between. There are 13 residues in the CDR3. The CDR3 bases are TGCAGCGTTGGGTTGGGAGGCAATCAGCCCCAGCATTTT. It codes for CSVGLGGNQPQHF.

This sequence joins TRBV18 and TRBJ1-2; possibly TRBD1 for D (6 bases). The germline V gene encodes CDR1 KGHSH and CDR2 LQKENI. CDR3 length: 15 residues. Trimming stripped 1 base from V and 0 bases from J, with 9 bases between. CDR3 bases: TGTGCCAGCTCACCACTCGGACAGCCTAACTATGGCTACACCTTC. It encodes CASSPLGQPNYGYTF.

This rearrangement joins TRBV5-4 to TRBJ2-7, with D maybe TRBD1 (5 bases). The germline CDR1 and CDR2 sequences are SGHNT and YYREEE (reference sequence). V was clipped by 0 bases and J by 7 bases, with 8 bases between them. This CDR3 is 12 amino acids long. The DNA for the CDR3 is TGTGCCAGCAGCTTGGGCAGGGCAGAGCAGTACTTC. Its protein product is CASSLGRAEQYF.

This chain's CDR3 is CASRPTGTNYGYTF. CDR3 bases: TGTGCCAGCAGGCCGACAGGGACGAACTATGGCTACACCTTC. The chain combines TRBV2 with TRBJ1-2, with 7 bases matching TRBD1. V gave up 6 bases and J gave up 2 bases; unmatched junction bases: 6. Germline V lookup: CDR1 SNHLY, CDR2 FYNNEI. This CDR3 contains 14 residues.

V is TRBV13 and J is TRBJ2-7, with D uncertain. Germline CDR1 and CDR2: PRHDT and FYEKMQ (reference sequence). This CDR3 is 15 amino acids long. Deletions cut 5 bases from V and 3 bases from J, with 17 bases between. CDR3 DNA sequence: TGTGCCAGCAGCCCAGCTAGTGAAGGTAGCTACGAGCAGTACTTC. It codes for CASSPASEGSYEQYF.

Only a few counts were recorded for this clone. The genes are TRBV15 and TRBJ2-1; 9 positions agree with TRBD2. This CDR3 is built from 15 residues. Trimming removed 1 base from V and 2 bases from J; junction bases left unmatched: 0. In germline, CDR1 is LNHNV, CDR2 YYDKDF (reference sequence). DNA for the CDR3: TGTGCCACCAGCAGAGGCGGGAGGGCCTACAATGAGCAGTTCTTC. Its protein is CATSRGGRAYNEQFF.

This chain joins TRBV19 and TRBJ2-3; the D gene is possibly TRBD1 (6 bases). The V and J ends lost 7 bases and 0 bases respectively, with 14 bases between them. CDR1 and CDR2 (germline): LNHDA, SQIVND (reference sequence). The CDR3 loop spans 15 amino acids. The CDR3 sequence: CASKTGTPSTDTQYF. DNA for the CDR3: TGTGCCAGTAAAACCGGGACACCAAGCACAGATACGCAGTATTTT.

The rearrangement links TRBV5-4 to TRBJ1-2, with D tentatively TRBD1 (6 bases). The CDR3 has 14 residues. In germline, CDR1 is SGHNT, CDR2 YYREEE (reference sequence). Trimming removed 0 bases at V and 8 bases at J, with 14 bases between. The CDR3 DNA sequence: TGTGCCAGCAGCTTGGACAGGGCGGATAAGGGCTACACCTTC. It encodes CASSLDRADKGYTF.

The rearrangement joins TRBV5-1 to TRBJ1-4; 12 nucleotides agree with TRBD1. The germline CDR1 and CDR2 sequences are SGHRS and YFSETQ. This CDR3 has 16 amino acids. J was trimmed by 7 bases and V by 4 bases; bases with no gene match: 8. In DNA form, the CDR3 reads TGCGCCAGCAGCCTGGCGGGACAGGGGGCCGGTGAAAAACTGTTTTTT. This encodes CASSLAGQGAGEKLFF.

V usage is TRBV6-5 and J usage is TRBJ2-3; 7 bases match TRBD1. J lost 8 bases, V lost 3 bases, and 11 bases had no gene match. The germline gives CDR1 MNHEY, CDR2 SVGAGI. This CDR3 is 15 amino acids long. CDR3 amino acids: CASSYPTGPSGTQYF. CDR3 coding DNA: TGTGCCAGCAGTTATCCGACAGGGCCCAGTGGTACGCAGTATTTT.